This TCR beta chain stems from a study of beta chain features in type 1 diabetes. Study findings and constraints: People with Type 1 diabetes carried modestly yet significantly shorter TCRB CDR3s in all four CD4+ subsets.

V gave up 2 bases and J gave up 2 bases, with 14 bases separating them. The CDR3 has 16 residues. From germline, CDR1 is SGHTA and CDR2 FQGTGA. For this clone: What it recognizes is unknown.

Expressed TCRB transcripts were sequenced after all isolated RNA was converted to cDNA. Average read counts of stem cell-like memory T cell samples were 950,000 to 1,300,000. Assay: immunoSEQ multiplex PCR; the TCRdb copy retains only in-frame clones and omits some. The sample lists some 47,000 clones, approximately 44% seen once, with roughly 0.13% in the top ten. The sequenced sample consisted of stem cell memory CD4+ T cells from blood. The sequence came from a man aged 25-45 years with type 1 diabetes. V and J are TRBV7-3 and TRBJ2-3, with D possibly being TRBD1 (7 bases). In DNA form, the CDR3 reads TGTGCCAGCAGCTTACTGAGCAGGGGGGTCACAGATACGCAGTATTTT. As protein: CASSLLSRGVTDTQYF.